The sequence of this TCR beta chain was determined in a study of T-cell memory formation after mild COVID-19. Turning to the study itself: TCR clusters were mostly confined to one donor each.

Study observations and caveats: Clones that got smaller from day 15 to 85 had even CD4/CD8, while clones growing later tipped toward CD4+. The study detected some responding clones in pre-infection memory, suggesting cross-reactive memory joined. Day 37-peaking second-wave clones had unconfirmed SARS-CoV-2 specificity.

This clonotype was found a few times. Its antigen remains unknown. TCRdb itself ran the 5' RACE reads through MiXCR, one entry per CDR3 protein. The table has 300,000 to 400,000 distinct CDR3 sequences, over 10% seen once. This sequence originates from a man younger than 30 who had mild COVID-19 (a few samples of this study predate the infection). Cell type and time point are not known. Sequencing was carried out using PBMCs or a T cell subset sorted from them (not recorded which).

The CDR3 DNA sequence: TGTGCCAGCAGCTATGACAGGGGCTTAGTGGAGACCCAGTACTTC. Translated: CASSYDRGLVETQYF. This chain uses TRBV7-9 with TRBJ2-5; TRBD1 aligns across 8 bases. The CDR3 has 15 amino acids. Losses at the gene ends were 4 bases for V and 5 bases for J; bases not matched to a gene: 9. Looked up from germline, CDR1 is SEHNR and CDR2 is FQNEAQ (reference sequence).